A single sample is the source of the 10 T cell receptor beta chains below, sequenced in a study of T cells in localized non-small cell lung cancer. The data were produced by immunoSEQ multiplex PCR, yet TCRdb's version contains in-frame clones alone and is incomplete. The table lists around 43,000 clones, approximately 86% of them singletons. The sample was peripheral blood, taken before any cancer treatment. These receptors came from a man aged 18-55 years with stage I lung adenocarcinoma.

The J gene is TRBJ2-2, the V gene TRBV5-6; possible D gene TRBD1, 5 bases. The CDR3 spans 15 residues. CDR1 is SGHDT and CDR2 is YYEEEE in the germline V gene. Trimming pared 4 bases from V and 6 bases from J, leaving 16 bases between. CDR3: CASSRQGIQAGELFF. CDR3 nucleotides: TGTGCCAGCAGCCGACAAGGGATACAGGCCGGGGAGCTGTTTTTT.

This clone was recorded once. The chain joins TRBV4-1 to TRBJ2-3, with 9 bases fitting TRBD1. CDR1 and CDR2 from the germline V gene are MGHRA and YSYEKL. The CDR3 consists of 16 residues. V shed 5 bases and J 1 base; nucleotides not matched to a gene: 7. CDR3 sequence: CASSSGQGLGTDTQYF. CDR3 bases: TGCGCCAGCAGCTCCGGACAGGGGCTCGGCACAGATACGCAGTATTTT.

This clone was found a few times. The rearrangement joins TRBV6-5 to TRBJ1-1, with D maybe TRBD1 (5 bases). The CDR3 covers 13 residues. The V end was cut by 6 bases, the J end by 7 bases, with 15 bases between. Germline V lookup: CDR1 MNHEY, CDR2 SVGAGI. The CDR3 loop is CASSLTGRGEAFF. CDR3 DNA: TGTGCCAGCAGCCTTACAGGTCGGGGTGAAGCTTTCTTT.

The sample holds a few counts of this clone. J is TRBJ1-1 and V is TRBV30; D possibly corresponds to TRBD1 (5 bases). Per the germline V gene, CDR1 is GTSNPN and CDR2 is SVGIG (reference sequence). V dropped 2 bases and J dropped 9 bases, with 7 bases sitting between them. This CDR3 comprises 10 residues. The CDR3 loop is CAWSQGKAFF. CDR3 nucleotides: TGTGCCTGGAGTCAGGGAAAAGCTTTCTTT.

This chain joins TRBV30 and TRBJ2-7; D tentatively reads TRBD1 or TRBD2 (5 bases each). The CDR3 contains 13 residues. Trimming left V 6 bases short and J 2 bases short, with 14 bases between. Germline V gives CDR1 GTSNPN, CDR2 SVGIG (reference sequence). CDR3: CACYKGPTYEQYF. DNA of the CDR3: TGTGCCTGCTATAAGGGACCCACCTACGAGCAGTACTTC.

The rearrangement links TRBV10-1 to TRBJ2-6; the D is unclear. Per the germline V gene, CDR1 is WNHNN and CDR2 is SYGVQD (reference sequence). This CDR3 region has 12 residues. V lost 9 bases, J lost 5 bases, and 8 bases lay in between. Here the CDR3 DNA reads TGCGCCAGACAAAGTCGGGCCAACGTCCTGACTTTC. It codes for CARQSRANVLTF.

The chain couples TRBV19 to TRBJ1-1; D is perhaps TRBD1 (5 bases). The CDR3 length is 14 residues. The V and J ends lost 4 bases and 4 bases respectively, with 13 bases between them. CDR1 and CDR2 from the germline V gene are LNHDA and SQIVND (reference sequence). CDR3 coding DNA: TGTGCCAGTAGTACCATGGGCGGGGGCACTGAAGCTTTCTTT. Translating it yields CASSTMGGGTEAFF.

The V and J genes are TRBV11-2 and TRBJ2-2, with 14 bases that match TRBD2. V lost 8 bases to trimming and J lost 0 bases; unmatched junction nucleotides: 2. Germline loops: CDR1 SGHAT, CDR2 FQNNGV. This CDR3 is 16 amino acids long. CDR3 nucleotides: TGTGCCAGCTCGACTAGCGGGGGGGCGAACACCGGGGAGCTGTTTTTT. This codes for CASSTSGGANTGELFF.

The gene calls are TRBV12-5 and TRBJ1-4; D possibly corresponds to TRBD1 (6 bases). Germline loops: CDR1 LGHNT, CDR2 FRNRAP. This CDR3 comprises 14 residues. V lost 7 bases and J 4 bases, leaving 13 bases between the germline ends. DNA of the CDR3: TGTGCTAGTGCCCCGGGACACCTTAATGAAAAACTGTTTTTT. Translation: CASAPGHLNEKLFF.

V usage is TRBV28 and J usage is TRBJ2-7; tentatively, D is TRBD1 (6 bases). Per the germline V gene, CDR1 is MDHEN and CDR2 is SYDVKM. V shed 2 bases and J shed 4 bases, with 18 bases lying between them. The CDR3 contains 16 residues. CDR3 loop: CASSLVSSGESYEQYF. The CDR3, as DNA: TGTGCCAGCAGTTTAGTTAGCTCAGGGGAAAGTTACGAGCAGTACTTC.